This T cell receptor beta chain was found in a study of shared clonotypes between healthy human individuals (dated by TCRdb to the early 2020s). Study-level background: Three men and two women, aged 18 to 49 years, made up the cohort. To estimate repertoire size and how much clonotype sharing occurs between individuals, the study deeply sequenced the blood TCR repertoires of about 5 healthy adults. To increase sequencing depth and limit assay-specific biases, different laboratories used diverse techniques to prepare libraries and sequence TCR repertoires. Each donor's leukapheresis produced roughly between about 0.8 and 8.9 billion PBMCs. Per donor, three plates each were used for CD4 naive and CD4 memory, two for CD8 naive, and one for CD8 memory.

From the cysteine up to the phenylalanine, the CDR3 has a length of 15 residues. Just CDR3 DNA is preserved here, 45 bases in frame from base 1. V loses 3 bases, J loses 2 bases, and the germline ends lie 13 bases apart. Looking up the germline V gene (reference sequence) yields CDR1 SEHNR and CDR2 FQNEAQ. Donors were healthy HIV-negative adults with no recently reported acute infections or vaccinations. All donors were Caucasian adults living in Nashville, Tennessee, USA. Magnetic negative selection was used to enrich CD4+ T cells, after which naive cells were positively selected on CD45RA and the negative fraction became the memory subset. After blood collection by leukapheresis, PBMCs were isolated using Ficoll-Histopaque density gradient centrifugation and then cryopreserved in the vapor phase of liquid nitrogen. Purity and quantity of every magnetically sorted T cell population were checked by analytical flow cytometry. Genomic DNA was isolated from every sorted fraction and measured by UV absorbance on a Nanodrop 2000c.

As to this clone: No cognate antigen has been identified for it. The sample holds no much larger clone one base away, and base qualities are not on file.

TCR CDR3 regions were amplified from genomic DNA by multiplex PCR using the deep immunoSEQ assay. Extracted genomic DNA from each cell subset was distributed evenly across all wells of several immunoSEQ 96-well plates, and each plate was treated as a replicate. For sorted subsets, around 200 ng genomic DNA, equal to 30,000 to 35,000 T cell genomes, was loaded into each replicate PCR. Purified libraries were measured with a Qubit 3.0 fluorometer, size-checked on a Bioanalyzer 2100, and measured again with the KAPA Library Quantification kit. Every immunoSEQ 96-well plate was sequenced on a dedicated single-read 150-cycle Illumina NextSeq 550 flow cell. Processing in the source paper ran as follows. Because only junctional sequences without quality scores were contained in the immunoSEQ output, filtering matching that applied to full-length reads could not be performed. To assign V/J genes and CDR3, sequences were annotated against IMGT germline references using PyIR, a Python wrapper for IgBLAST v1.9. Reads were filtered out if the reads had weak V/J assignments (E-value above 1e-6), no CDR3, stop codons, out-of-frame junctions, or ambiguous translated residues. V3J clonotypes were defined as sequences sharing the same inferred V gene, J gene, and CDR3 amino acid sequence. Percentage overlap between repertoires was calculated by dividing the number of shared unique clonotypes by the size of the smaller repertoire. Richness of each repertoire was evaluated using RTK rarefaction, the Chao1 estimator, and Recon v2.1 estimates of unobserved clonotypes. For all TCRbeta clonotypes obtained by the gDNA method from a handful of donors, generation probabilities were computed with OLGA. The immuneACCESS repertoire file appears here via TCRdb, limited to in-frame rearrangements. These files lack a portion of the clones; in checked studies, under half of the deficit traces to unresolved V genes, and the cause of the others is not known. From that table come the V and J calls and clone size; the DNA was used to work out D and trimming. Within this sample are 2,500,000 or so clones, with approximately 92% of them counted one time only. The leading ten clones occupy roughly 0.15% of the sample.

Overall results and qualifications from the work: Pairwise subsampling indicated that sequencing depth was expected to affect the degree of clonotype sharing among donors. Incomplete sequencing was indicated by rarefaction of sorted-subset datasets, despite the large sequencing depth. Because the study included a small number of donors, the genetic and exposure-history diversity represented was limited. Compared with non-shared clonotypes, the clonotypes found in all four sorted-subset donors had higher generation probabilities. Approximately 5% of naive CD4, around 3.6% of naive CD8, roughly 2.4% of memory CD4, and about 0.4% of memory CD8 clonotypes were shared across several donors. Estimated clonotype richness was generally larger for naive than for memory subsets. Sampling was restricted to blood, and TCR repertoires in tissue are likely to differ from TCR repertoires in blood.

The sequence links TRBV7-9 to TRBJ2-5, and possibly TRBD1, on 6 matching bases. The origin of this receptor is a young man in good health. Sequencing used naive CD4+ T cells sorted from blood. The cell subset or site label here, explained by the study, means: CD45RA+ positively selected. The CDR3 loop reads CASSFDRMVQETQYF. The base sequence is TGTGCCAGCAGCTTCGACAGGATGGTTCAAGAGACCCAGTACTTC.